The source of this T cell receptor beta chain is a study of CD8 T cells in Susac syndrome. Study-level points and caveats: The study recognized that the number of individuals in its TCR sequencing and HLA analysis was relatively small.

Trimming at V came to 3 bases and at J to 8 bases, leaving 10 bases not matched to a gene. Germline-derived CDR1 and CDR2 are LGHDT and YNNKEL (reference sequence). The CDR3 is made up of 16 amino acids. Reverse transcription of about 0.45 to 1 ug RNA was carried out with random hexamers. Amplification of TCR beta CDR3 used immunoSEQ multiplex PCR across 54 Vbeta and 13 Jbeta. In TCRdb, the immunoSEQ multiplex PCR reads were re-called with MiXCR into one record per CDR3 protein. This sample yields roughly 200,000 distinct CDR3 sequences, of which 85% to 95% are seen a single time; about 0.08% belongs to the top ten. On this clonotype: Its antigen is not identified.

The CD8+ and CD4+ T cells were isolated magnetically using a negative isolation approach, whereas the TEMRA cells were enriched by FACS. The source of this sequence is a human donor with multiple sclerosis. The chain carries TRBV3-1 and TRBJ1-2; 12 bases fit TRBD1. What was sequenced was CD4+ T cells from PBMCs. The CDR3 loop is CASSQTPGQGAGGYTF. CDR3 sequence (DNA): TGTGCCAGCAGCCAGACGCCGGGACAGGGGGCGGGAGGCTACACCTTC. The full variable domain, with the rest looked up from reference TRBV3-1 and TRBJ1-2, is DTAVSQTPKYLVTQMGNDKSIKCEQNLGHDTMYWYKQDSKKFLKIMFSYNNKELIINETVPNRFSPKSPDKAHLNLHINSLELGDSAVYFCASSQTPGQGAGGYTFGSGTRLTVV.